The rows below give T cell receptor beta chains drawn from one sample of a study of blood T cells in healthy people across ages. A single record per CDR3 protein comes from TCRdb applying MiXCR to the 5' RACE reads. This table holds roughly 800,000 distinct CDR3 sequences, around 25% found once. The same data also contributed to another study, on T cells of mothers and their children.

The source material was blood. The receptor source for this set is a boy aged 10-17 years in good health. Each CDR3 is given with its conserved first and last residue. A D gene is named only where the DNA matches it firmly. The size entry is marked missing in some rows and otherwise reads once, few, many or a size class.

abundance	v_gene	j_gene	d_gene	CDR3aa	CDR3nt
few	TRBV7-3	TRBJ2-1	TRBD2	CASSLTGLAGTYNEQFF	TGTGCCAGCAGCTTAACGGGACTAGCGGGAACCTACAATGAGCAGTTCTTC
-	TRBV6-5	TRBJ1-1	-	CASRGYTEAFF	TGTGCCAGCAGGGGTTACACTGAAGCTTTCTTT
-	TRBV4-3	TRBJ2-7	-	CASSQDHQLDYYEQYF	TGCGCCAGCAGCCAAGACCATCAGCTAGACTACTACGAGCAGTACTTC
few	TRBV7-9	TRBJ1-3	-	CASSSMVRDHSGNTIYF	TGTGCCAGCAGCTCGATGGTCCGGGACCACTCTGGAAACACCATATATTTT
-	TRBV10-3	TRBJ2-3	-	CAISKLNVDKQYF	TGTGCCATCAGTAAGTTAAACGTCGATAAGCAGTATTTT
few	TRBV6-5	TRBJ2-3	TRBD2	CASASGRPTDTQYF	TGTGCCAGCGCTAGCGGGAGGCCGACAGATACGCAGTATTTT
few	TRBV18	TRBJ2-5	TRBD1	CASSPRQGLYEQHF	TGTGCCAGCTCACCTCGACAGGGGTTGTACGAGCAGCACTTC
once	TRBV10-3	TRBJ2-1	TRBD1	CAIGGQERAVYNEQFF	TGTGCCATCGGTGGACAGGAACGGGCCGTGTACAATGAGCAGTTCTTC
few	TRBV3-1	TRBJ2-1	-	CANSQDVRVRYNEQFF	TGTGCCAACAGCCAAGATGTAAGGGTCCGGTACAATGAGCAGTTCTTC
-	TRBV20-1	TRBJ2-2	TRBD2	CSASRERESTGELFF	TGCAGTGCTAGCCGCGAGCGGGAGAGCACCGGGGAGCTGTTTTTT
-	TRBV12-3/TRBV12-4	TRBJ1-4	TRBD1	CASSHDRATGKLFF	TGTGCCAGCAGCCACGACAGGGCAACTGGAAAACTGTTTTTT
-	TRBV2	TRBJ2-5	TRBD2	CASRTETSRRETQYF	TGTGCCAGCAGGACCGAGACTAGCCGCAGAGAGACCCAGTACTTC
-	TRBV6-2/TRBV6-3	TRBJ1-3	-	CASSSWGISGNTIYF	TGTGCCAGCAGTTCATGGGGGATTTCCGGAAACACCATATATTTT
few	TRBV11-2	TRBJ1-1	-	CASSFRSGVNTEAFF	TGTGCCAGCAGCTTCCGGTCAGGGGTTAACACTGAAGCTTTCTTT
-	TRBV14	TRBJ2-1	-	CASNSLASYNEQFF	TGTGCCAGCAATTCGCTGGCGTCCTACAATGAGCAGTTCTTC
few	TRBV27	TRBJ2-1	-	CASRAPGEGHEQFF	TGTGCCAGCAGGGCCCCGGGTGAGGGCCATGAGCAGTTCTTC
-	TRBV2	TRBJ2-7	-	CASKEAGSYEQYF	TGTGCCAGCAAGGAGGCAGGATCCTACGAGCAGTACTTC
few	TRBV29-1	TRBJ2-3	-	CSVPVDRTTDTQYF	TGCAGCGTCCCCGTGGACAGAACCACAGATACGCAGTATTTT
few	TRBV4-1	TRBJ2-7	-	CASRQGATGLSSEQYF	TGCGCCAGCAGACAAGGGGCAACAGGGCTTTCTAGTGAGCAGTACTTC
-	TRBV4-3	TRBJ2-3	TRBD2	CASSQGVAGGGADTQYF	TGCGCCAGCAGCCAAGGGGTAGCGGGAGGGGGAGCAGATACGCAGTATTTT
-	TRBV20-1	TRBJ1-4	TRBD1	CSARRPGQVNEKLFF	TGCAGTGCTAGAAGGCCGGGACAGGTGAATGAAAAACTGTTTTTT
-	TRBV18	TRBJ1-2	-	CASSPLPKTANGYTF	TGTGCCAGCTCACCACTACCTAAGACAGCAAACGGCTACACCTTC
-	TRBV6-2/TRBV6-3	TRBJ2-1	TRBD2	CASRQRTTSGNDEQFF	TGTGCCAGCAGACAACGTACCACTAGCGGGAACGATGAGCAGTTCTTC
few	TRBV20-1	TRBJ2-5	-	CSASPPEAETQYF	TGCAGTGCTAGCCCCCCCGAGGCAGAGACCCAGTACTTC
-	TRBV4-3	TRBJ2-1	TRBD2	CASSQDHAGGERNEQFF	TGCGCCAGCAGCCAAGATCACGCGGGAGGGGAGAGGAATGAGCAGTTCTTC
-	TRBV7-9	TRBJ2-1	-	CASSPRQGGGGLNEQFF	TGTGCCAGCAGCCCCCGACAGGGAGGCGGGGGTTTGAATGAGCAGTTCTTC
-	TRBV28	TRBJ2-7	TRBD1	CASSSGQVSSYEQYF	TGCGCCAGCAGTTCCGGACAGGTTAGCTCCTACGAGCAGTACTTC
once	TRBV7-2	TRBJ1-1	-	CASSPEGRGRFVNTEAFF	TGTGCCAGCAGCCCCGAGGGCAGGGGAAGGTTCGTGAACACTGAAGCTTTCTTT
-	TRBV28	TRBJ1-4	-	CASRKTGLGEKLFF	TGTGCCAGCAGAAAAACAGGGTTAGGAGAAAAACTGTTTTTT
-	TRBV25-1	TRBJ2-1	TRBD2	CASSATGTSGRNEQLF	TGTGCCAGCAGTGCAACCGGGACTAGCGGAAGGAATGAGCAGCTCTTC
few	TRBV7-9	TRBJ2-5	-	CASSLRVQPQETQYF	TGTGCCAGCAGCTTAAGGGTGCAGCCCCAAGAGACCCAGTACTTC
few	TRBV20-1	TRBJ2-4	TRBD2	CSAPLAGGVKNIQYF	TGCAGTGCTCCCTTAGCGGGAGGGGTCAAAAACATTCAGTACTTC
once	TRBV4-2	TRBJ2-2	TRBD2	CASSYTSGSGTGELFF	TGTGCCAGCAGCTATACTAGCGGGAGTGGCACCGGGGAGCTGTTTTTT
-	TRBV28	TRBJ2-1	-	CASSLYELFRDGYNEQFF	TGTGCCAGCAGTTTATACGAGCTTTTCAGGGATGGGTACAATGAGCAGTTCTTC
few	TRBV4-3	TRBJ2-1	-	CASSQDFGDTGYNEQFF	TGCGCCAGCAGCCAAGATTTCGGGGACACGGGTTACAATGAGCAGTTCTTC
-	TRBV7-2	TRBJ2-3	-	CASSSLRSGVGTDTQYF	TGTGCCAGCAGCTCCCTCCGTTCGGGGGTAGGCACAGATACGCAGTATTTT
-	TRBV12-5	TRBJ2-2	-	CASGGGGNTGELFF	TGTGCTAGTGGTGGAGGAGGAAACACCGGGGAGCTGTTTTTT
once	TRBV6-2/TRBV6-3	TRBJ2-1	-	CASSYSPGRGNEQFF	TGTGCCAGCAGTTACTCCCCCGGGCGTGGCAATGAGCAGTTCTTC
-	TRBV5-6	TRBJ2-3	TRBD1	CASSLLRDRGTDTQYF	TGTGCCAGCAGCTTACTCCGGGACAGGGGGACAGATACGCAGTATTTT
-	TRBV27	TRBJ2-3	-	CASSDPRGDTQYF	TGTGCCAGCAGTGACCCCCGGGGGGATACGCAGTATTTT
-	TRBV9	TRBJ2-5	-	CASSVDRGIRGTQYF	TGTGCCAGCAGCGTAGATAGGGGGATCCGAGGGACCCAGTACTTC
-	TRBV19	TRBJ1-1	-	CASISNTEAFF	TGTGCCAGTATCTCGAACACTGAAGCTTTCTTT
-	TRBV29-1	TRBJ1-2	-	CSVEDLRGGGYTF	TGCAGCGTTGAAGATCTTCGGGGGGGTGGCTACACCTTC
-	TRBV4-1	TRBJ1-2	-	CASSQLGTENYGYTF	TGCGCCAGCAGCCAACTAGGCACAGAAAACTATGGCTACACCTTC
-	TRBV29-1	TRBJ1-1	-	CSVVRGSNTEAFF	TGCAGCGTTGTCAGGGGATCGAACACTGAAGCTTTCTTT
-	TRBV15	TRBJ2-5	-	CATSIGEPQETQYF	TGTGCCACCAGCATCGGGGAGCCTCAAGAGACCCAGTACTTC
-	TRBV9	TRBJ2-5	-	CASSVEGPLQETQYF	TGTGCCAGCAGCGTAGAGGGGCCCCTACAGGAGACCCAGTACTTC
few	TRBV28	TRBJ2-7	-	CANSLIGYEQYF	TGTGCCAACAGTTTAATTGGCTACGAGCAGTACTTC
few	TRBV20-1	TRBJ2-7	TRBD2	CSAGGDLRPYEQYF	TGCAGTGCTGGGGGGGACCTACGGCCCTACGAGCAGTACTTC
-	TRBV6-1	TRBJ2-7	TRBD2	CASSVAGEANEQYF	TGTGCCAGCAGTGTAGCGGGAGAAGCTAACGAGCAGTACTTC
-	TRBV12-3/TRBV12-4	TRBJ2-7	-	CASSLSSQEQYF	TGTGCCAGCAGTTTATCAAGTCAGGAGCAGTACTTC
-	TRBV20-1	TRBJ2-7	TRBD2	CSAKGLAGPYEQYF	TGCAGTGCCAAGGGACTAGCGGGGCCCTACGAGCAGTACTTC
-	TRBV6-2/TRBV6-3	TRBJ1-1	-	CASSDNRDPRF	TGTGCCAGCAGCGACAACCGCGACCCGCGATTT
few	TRBV7-2	TRBJ1-1	-	CASSEDLVKNTEAFF	TGTGCCAGCAGCGAGGATCTTGTAAAGAACACTGAAGCTTTCTTT
few	TRBV5-1	TRBJ1-2	-	CASSTGDAYGYTF	TGCGCCAGCAGCACGGGGGACGCCTATGGCTACACCTTC
once	TRBV14	TRBJ2-7	-	CASSQVAGFGSEQYF	TGTGCCAGCAGCCAAGTGGCGGGGTTTGGGAGCGAGCAGTACTTC
-	TRBV28	TRBJ1-4	-	CASSHPNDEKLFF	TGTGCCAGCAGTCACCCTAACGATGAAAAACTGTTTTTT